These 5 T cell receptor beta chains were all obtained from the same sample, sequenced in a study of T cells after posttransplantation cyclophosphamide. Sequencing was performed with immunoSEQ multiplex PCR; in TCRdb, only in-frame clones are kept and a portion is missing. The sample contains some 33,000 clones, 90% to 95% of which appear only once. Cells defined as naive were viable CD3+CD4+ or CD3+CD8+ and CCR7+CD45RA+CD45RO-CD95-CD27+CD28+. Material for sequencing was naive CD4+ T cells sorted from blood. Every receptor here comes from a man under 40 in good health and a related stem cell transplant donor.

V is TRBV5-5 and J is TRBJ1-5; weak D call: TRBD1 (6 bases). CDR1 is SGHKS and CDR2 is YYEKEE in the germline V gene (reference sequence). Trimming cost V 0 bases and J 10 bases, with 17 bases left between them. This CDR3 has 15 residues. This chain's CDR3 is CASSLAAGAKYPQHF. The CDR3 bases are TGTGCCAGCAGCTTGGCCGCAGGGGCCAAATATCCCCAGCATTTT. The full variable domain, rest sourced from reference TRBV5-5 and TRBJ1-5, is DAGVTQSPTHLIKTRGQQVTLRCSPISGHKSVSWYQQVLGQGPQFIFQYYEKEERGRGNFPDRFSARQFPNYSSELNVNALLLGDSALYLCASSLAAGAKYPQHFGDGTRLSIL.

This chain joins TRBV5-1 and TRBJ2-7; 8 nucleotides line up with TRBD1. The CDR3 loop spans 15 amino acids. Looked up from germline, CDR1 is SGHRS and CDR2 is YFSETQ. V was pared by 5 bases and J by 2 bases, with 9 bases of the junction left unmatched. The CDR3 coding sequence is TGCGCCAGCAGGCCCCAGGTACAGGGGGCCTACGAGCAGTACTTC. It yields the protein CASRPQVQGAYEQYF.

The chain is built from TRBV5-1 and TRBJ1-2; possible D gene TRBD1, 5 bases. V lost 4 bases and J 8 bases, leaving 12 bases between the germline ends. Germline CDR1 reads SGHRS; CDR2 reads YFSETQ. CDR3 length: 12 amino acids. CDR3 sequence: CASSPDNRGYTF. The CDR3 DNA reads TGCGCCAGCAGCCCGGACAACCGGGGCTACACCTTC.

This sequence joins TRBV27 and TRBJ1-2; TRBD1 aligns across 8 bases. CDR1 and CDR2 from the germline V gene are MNHEY and SMNVEV (reference sequence). This CDR3 is 13 amino acids long. The V and J ends lost 5 bases and 7 bases, in that order; junction bases with no gene match: 6. This chain's CDR3 is CASSLQGAGGYTF. DNA for the CDR3: TGTGCCAGCAGTCTCCAGGGGGCGGGTGGCTACACCTTC.

The chain links TRBV7-8 to TRBJ1-5; D gene ambiguous. Germline CDR1 reads SGHVS; CDR2 reads FQNEAQ. Deletions cut 0 bases from V and 2 bases from J, with 11 bases between. CDR3 length: 16 amino acids. The chain's CDR3 is CASSLAGWGGNQPQHF. The CDR3 DNA reads as TGTGCCAGCAGCTTAGCCGGATGGGGAGGCAATCAGCCCCAGCATTTT.